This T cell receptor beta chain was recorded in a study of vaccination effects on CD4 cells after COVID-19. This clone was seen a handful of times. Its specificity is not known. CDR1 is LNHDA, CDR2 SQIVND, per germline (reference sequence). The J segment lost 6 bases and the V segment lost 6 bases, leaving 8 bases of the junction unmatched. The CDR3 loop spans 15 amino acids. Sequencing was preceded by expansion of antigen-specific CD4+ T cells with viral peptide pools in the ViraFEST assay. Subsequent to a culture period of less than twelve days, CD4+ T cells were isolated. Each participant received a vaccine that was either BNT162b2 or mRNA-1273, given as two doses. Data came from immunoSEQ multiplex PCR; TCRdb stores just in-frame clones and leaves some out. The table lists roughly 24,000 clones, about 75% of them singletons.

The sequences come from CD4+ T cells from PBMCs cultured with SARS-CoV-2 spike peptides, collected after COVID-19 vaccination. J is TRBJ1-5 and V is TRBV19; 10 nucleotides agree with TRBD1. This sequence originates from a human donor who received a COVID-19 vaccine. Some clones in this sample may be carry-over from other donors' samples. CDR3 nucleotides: TGTGCCAGTAGCCTAAAGGGACAGGGGAGTCAGCCCCAGCATTTT. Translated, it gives CASSLKGQGSQPQHF.